The sequence of this TCR beta chain was determined in a study of long-term antiretroviral therapy in people with HIV (dated by TCRdb to the early 2020s). About the full investigation: The earliest samples were collected approximately a decade before the 2015 WHO recommendation for immediate ART, a period when ART was typically delayed until CD4 counts fell. A retrospective serial study tested whether ART initiation and durable HIV suppression were associated with changes in peripheral blood TRB repertoire composition and diversity. A total of roughly 180 cryopreserved PBMC samples were contributed to the cohort by 30 adults with confirmed HIV infection, with samples collected serially over a mean of approximately six years (range 1-12). Eleven of the 30 participants with HIV were female. No cross-contamination during QIAcube processing was seen in test extractions of a monoclonal T-cell line run alongside 33 polyclonal samples. General conclusions and limits of the study: Narrower CDR3 length ranges were observed in HIV repertoires than in controls, and an antigen-experienced repertoire with only a slight naive shift after ART was suggested by the network structure. Expanded TRB clones identified before ART initiation dominated the repertoire across all time points, though the dominance fluctuated and decreased in many PLHIV after ART. Because pre-ART samples had limited cell numbers, profiling was done on unsorted PBMC rather than on sorted CD4+ and CD8+ T cells. Since PBMC availability was limited, sequencing covered only the TCR beta chain, with no alpha chain pairing. Samples dated from the mid-2000s to the late 2010s, and the ART regimens used may be less effective than current ones. A significant increase in TRB diversity was found to be associated with ART initiation, although TRB diversity was observed to remain significantly below that of transplant donor controls even after long-term ART. Inferences about post-ART repertoire changes were limited because no data were available on ART adherence, viral resistance or therapy changes.

Sequencing of the TRB variable region was done with the immunoSEQ hsTCRB v3.0 assay at survey level resolution. A depth of 40,000-50,000 T-cell genomes per sample was targeted for TRB sequencing. An Illumina MiSeq with a v3 150-cycle kit was used to sequence the pooled TRB libraries. In the original analysis: Repertoire analysis was performed in R inside a reproducible Nextflow workflow that covered QC, data transformation and analysis. LymphoSeq2, an R package for exploring AIRR-Seq data, was used to implement custom analyses. A few samples yielding fewer than 5000 total TRB sequences were excluded, leaving 188 analyzed HIV repertoires. Of the 180 to 200 retained HIV repertoires, about 60 were collected before and about 130 after ART initiation. Repertoires were downsampled to 5000 TRB nucleotide sequences, and summary statistics were averaged over 100 downsampling iterations. The analysis kept only TRB sequences whose CDR3 regions were at least seven amino acids long. Two measures captured diversity: a Shannon entropy-derived clonality score and the Gini coefficient. Repertoire networks linked the top 5000 CDR3 amino acid sequences whenever two sequences differed by an edit distance of one. Antigen specificity groups and MHC restriction were predicted for TRB CDR3 amino acid sequences with GLIPH2. Known CMV, EBV, HIV or tissue antigen associations were flagged by matching CDR3 amino acid sequences against VDJdb and McPAS-TCR. Pre-ART, post-ART and control groups were compared with Wilcoxon signed-rank tests and Holm-Bonferroni correction. The clones in this table, taken by TCRdb from immuneACCESS, are in-frame only. Not every clone is retained; where verified, under half of the shortfall comes from an unresolved V gene, and the cause of the rest is unknown. The D gene and trimming were derived from the DNA, and the V and J assignments and clone size from that table. This sample has roughly 34,000 clones in its table, and 79% of those were observed once. Under 4% of the sample lies in the top ten.

Concerning this clone: What this receptor recognizes is not known. Per-nucleotide qualities are absent, and no much larger clonotype sits a single base away.

The junction shows trimming of 3 bases on V and 3 bases on J, plus 8 bases between the germline ends. CDR1 and CDR2 (SGHDN, FVKESK) derive from the germline V gene. The CDR3 runs 13 amino acids, cysteine and phenylalanine included. Just the 39-base CDR3 DNA is kept, in frame starting at base 1. Inclusion was restricted to participants for whom at least one PBMC sample before ART initiation and at least two post-ART samples were available. Treatment was received in the United States of America by all participants with HIV. Before DNA extraction, cryopreserved samples containing about 0.9-11 million PBMC were thawed and washed. At the time of the earliest PBMC sample for each participant with HIV, ages ranged from roughly 20 to 54 years. Per participant, PBMC samples came from 1-4 timepoints prior to ART initiation and 2-8 timepoints following ART initiation, for a median of 7 samples. Serial HIV viral load, CD4+ T-cell count, ART history and demographic data were obtained for every participant. Genomic DNA was extracted from unsorted PBMC with a Qiagen kit on a QIAcube, processed in batches of 12 samples.

The source of this sequence is a man aged 18 to 35 with HIV. The chain is encoded by TRBV14 joined to TRBJ1-1; the D gene is not confidently resolved. This material consisted of unsorted PBMCs, taken 1.9 years after starting antiretroviral therapy. The CDR3 in this case is CASSQQRHTEAFF. DNA sequence: TGTGCCAGCAGCCAGCAGAGACACACTGAAGCTTTCTTT.